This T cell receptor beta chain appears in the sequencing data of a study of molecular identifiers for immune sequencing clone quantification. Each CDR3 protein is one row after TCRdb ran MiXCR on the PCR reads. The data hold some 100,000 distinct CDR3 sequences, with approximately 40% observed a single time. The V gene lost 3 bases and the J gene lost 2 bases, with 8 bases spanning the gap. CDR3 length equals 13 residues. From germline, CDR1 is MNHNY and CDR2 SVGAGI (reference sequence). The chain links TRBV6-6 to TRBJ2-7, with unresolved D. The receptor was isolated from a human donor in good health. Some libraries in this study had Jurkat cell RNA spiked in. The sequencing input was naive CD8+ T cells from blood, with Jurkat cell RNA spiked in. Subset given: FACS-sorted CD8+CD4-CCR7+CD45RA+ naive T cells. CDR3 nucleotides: TGTGCCAGCAGTTATTTACAGCCCTACGAGCAGTACTTC. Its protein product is CASSYLQPYEQYF.